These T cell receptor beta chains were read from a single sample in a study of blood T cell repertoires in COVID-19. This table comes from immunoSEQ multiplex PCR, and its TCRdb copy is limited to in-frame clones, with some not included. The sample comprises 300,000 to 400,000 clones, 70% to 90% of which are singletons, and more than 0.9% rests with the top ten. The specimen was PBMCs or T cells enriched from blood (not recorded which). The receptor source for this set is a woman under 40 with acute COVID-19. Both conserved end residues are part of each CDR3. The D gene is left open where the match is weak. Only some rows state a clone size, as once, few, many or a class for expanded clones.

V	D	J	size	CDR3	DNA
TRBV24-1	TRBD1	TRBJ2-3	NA	CATSEPIQGTSTQYF	TGTGCCACCAGTGAACCAATACAGGGGACATCTACGCAGTATTTT
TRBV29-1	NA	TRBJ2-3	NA	CSVAHTDTQYF	TGCAGCGTTGCCCACACAGATACGCAGTATTTT
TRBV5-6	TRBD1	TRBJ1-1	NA	CASSSTGVIEAFF	TGTGCCAGCAGCTCGACAGGGGTGATTGAAGCTTTCTTT
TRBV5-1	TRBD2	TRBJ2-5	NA	CASSSGLAGTQETQYF	TGCGCCAGCAGCTCCGGACTAGCGGGGACCCAAGAGACCCAGTACTTC
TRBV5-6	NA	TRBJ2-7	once	CASSPTGSYEQYF	TGTGCCAGCAGCCCGACGGGGTCCTACGAGCAGTACTTC
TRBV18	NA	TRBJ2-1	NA	CASSFPGLKQFF	TGTGCCAGCTCATTTCCGGGGTTGAAGCAGTTCTTC
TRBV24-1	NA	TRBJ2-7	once	CATSDPGTSIRSEQYF	TGTGCCACCAGTGACCCCGGGACTTCTATTCGGAGTGAGCAGTACTTC
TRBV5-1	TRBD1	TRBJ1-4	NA	CASSLGDRGREKLFF	TGCGCCAGCAGCTTGGGGGACAGGGGGCGCGAAAAACTGTTTTTT
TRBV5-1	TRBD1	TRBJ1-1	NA	CASSLTGTENTEAFF	TGCGCCAGCAGTCTAACCGGGACAGAGAACACTGAAGCTTTCTTT
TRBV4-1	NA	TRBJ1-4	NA	CASSQLLGQLNNEKLFF	TGCGCCAGCAGCCAATTACTCGGACAGCTCAATAATGAAAAACTGTTTTTT
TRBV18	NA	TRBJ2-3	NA	CASSPEQAFSTDTQYF	TGTGCCAGCTCACCAGAGCAGGCGTTTAGCACAGATACGCAGTATTTT
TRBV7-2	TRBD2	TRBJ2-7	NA	CASSFITSGGYEQYF	TGTGCCAGCAGCTTTATAACTAGCGGGGGCTACGAGCAGTACTTC
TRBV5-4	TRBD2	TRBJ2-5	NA	CASSFAGGPEETQYF	TGTGCCAGCAGCTTCGCGGGGGGGCCAGAAGAGACCCAGTACTTC
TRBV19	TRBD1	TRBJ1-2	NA	CASSRGGGYTF	TGTGCCAGTAGTAGAGGGGGCGGCTACACCTTC
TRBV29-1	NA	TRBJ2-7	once	CSVEAAGAAYEQYF	TGCAGCGTTGAAGCGGCGGGGGCCGCCTACGAGCAGTACTTC
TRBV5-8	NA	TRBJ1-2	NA	CASSWGTDRSVSGYTF	TGTGCCAGCAGCTGGGGCACGGATCGATCAGTTTCTGGCTACACCTTC
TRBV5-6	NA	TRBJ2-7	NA	CASSPRGGRSYEQYF	TGTGCCAGCAGCCCCCGGGGTGGCCGTTCCTACGAGCAGTACTTC
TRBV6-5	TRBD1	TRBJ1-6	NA	CASSLTGDAYNSPLHF	TGTGCCAGCAGTTTAACAGGGGATGCCTATAATTCACCCCTCCACTTT
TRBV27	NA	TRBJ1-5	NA	CASSLSRRTYSNQPQHF	TGTGCCAGCAGTTTATCGAGGAGGACTTATAGCAATCAGCCCCAGCATTTT
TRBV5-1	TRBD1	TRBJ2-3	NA	CASSFSGRDSSDTQYF	TGCGCCAGCAGCTTTTCGGGCAGGGACAGTTCAGATACGCAGTATTTT
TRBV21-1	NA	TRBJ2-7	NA	CASSNREGCYEQYF	TGTGCCAGCAGCAATCGGGAGGGCTGCTACGAGCAGTACTTC
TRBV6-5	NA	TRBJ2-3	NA	CASIALRGTDTQYF	TGTGCCAGCATTGCTTTGAGGGGCACAGATACGCAGTATTTT
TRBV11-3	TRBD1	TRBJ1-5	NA	CASSLDHGRDRAYQPQHF	TGTGCCAGCAGCTTAGATCATGGCCGGGACAGGGCCTATCAGCCCCAGCATTTT
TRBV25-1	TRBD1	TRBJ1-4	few	CASSEYSQGIVEKLFF	TGTGCCAGCAGTGAATATTCACAGGGGATTGTCGAAAAACTGTTTTTT
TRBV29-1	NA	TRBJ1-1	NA	CSVEGGTEAFF	TGCAGCGTTGAGGGGGGCACTGAAGCTTTCTTT
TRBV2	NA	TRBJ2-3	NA	CASSPRELLTDTQYF	TGTGCCAGCAGTCCCCGGGAGCTCCTCACAGATACGCAGTATTTT
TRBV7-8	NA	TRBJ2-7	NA	CASSPTTGEGSYEQYF	TGTGCCAGCAGCCCCACCACGGGGGAAGGGTCATACGAGCAGTACTTC
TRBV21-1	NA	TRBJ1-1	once	CATPGRFNTEAFF	TGTGCCACCCCAGGGAGGTTTAACACTGAAGCTTTCTTT
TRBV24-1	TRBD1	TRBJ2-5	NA	CATSDFKRQGGETQYF	TGTGCCACCAGTGATTTTAAGCGACAGGGTGGGGAGACCCAGTACTTC
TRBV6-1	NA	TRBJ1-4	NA	CASSEQGPSGKLFF	TGTGCCAGCAGTGAACAGGGTCCCTCCGGGAAACTGTTTTTT
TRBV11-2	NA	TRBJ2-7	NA	CASSLDIRGTYSYEQYF	TGTGCCAGCAGCTTAGATATAAGGGGCACCTACTCCTACGAGCAGTACTTC
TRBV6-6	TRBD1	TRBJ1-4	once	CASSRDRGSLLNEKLFF	TGTGCCAGCAGTCGGGACAGGGGGTCCCTTTTAAATGAAAAACTGTTTTTT
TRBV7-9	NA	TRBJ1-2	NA	CASSLTGGTGYGYTF	TGTGCCAGCAGCCTCACGGGGGGGACGGGCTATGGCTACACCTTC
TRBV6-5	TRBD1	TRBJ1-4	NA	CASSSAGTGQEKLFF	TGTGCCAGCAGTTCCGCCGGGACAGGGCAAGAAAAACTGTTTTTT
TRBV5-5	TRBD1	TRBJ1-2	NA	CASSLWGQRTTF	TGTGCCAGCAGCTTGTGGGGACAGCGCACCACCTTC
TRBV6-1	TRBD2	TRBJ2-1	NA	CASSEYLLAGGYNEQFF	TGTGCCAGCAGTGAATACCTCCTAGCGGGGGGTTACAATGAGCAGTTCTTC
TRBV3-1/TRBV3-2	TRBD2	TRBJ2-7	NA	CASSQGSGLAPHEQYF	TGTGCCAGCAGCCAAGGTTCGGGACTAGCGCCCCACGAGCAGTACTTC